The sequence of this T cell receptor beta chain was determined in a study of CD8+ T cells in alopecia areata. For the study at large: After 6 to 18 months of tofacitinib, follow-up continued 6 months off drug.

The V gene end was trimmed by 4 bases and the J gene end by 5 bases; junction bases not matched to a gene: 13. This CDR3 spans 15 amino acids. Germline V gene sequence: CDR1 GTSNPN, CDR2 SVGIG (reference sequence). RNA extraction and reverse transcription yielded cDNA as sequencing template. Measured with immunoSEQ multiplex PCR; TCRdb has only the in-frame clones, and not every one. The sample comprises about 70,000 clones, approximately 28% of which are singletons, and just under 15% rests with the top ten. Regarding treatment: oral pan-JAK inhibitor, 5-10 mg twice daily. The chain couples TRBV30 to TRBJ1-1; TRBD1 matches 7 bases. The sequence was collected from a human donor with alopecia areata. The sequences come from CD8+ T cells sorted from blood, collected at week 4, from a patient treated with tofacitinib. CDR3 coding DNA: TGTGCCTGGATCGTAGCCCCGACAGGGAGGACTGAAGCTTTCTTT. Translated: CAWIVAPTGRTEAFF.